This T cell receptor (beta chain) was found in a study of OX40 agonist ivuxolimab in advanced cancers. Study context: Patients received intravenous ivuxolimab every 2 weeks at 0.01 to 10 mg/kg. Patients treated during dose escalation were battling hepatocellular carcinoma, melanoma, renal cell or head and neck cancer.

Sequencing was performed with immunoSEQ multiplex PCR; in TCRdb, only in-frame clones are kept and a portion is missing. The table shows approximately 70,000 clones, with around 93% occurring only once. The V end lost 4 bases, the J end lost 5 bases, and 18 bases lay between the germline ends. Germline-derived CDR1 and CDR2 are SGHNT and YYREEE (reference sequence). The length of the CDR3 is 15 residues. This receptor was identified in an adult with an advanced solid tumor such as melanoma, head and neck, liver or kidney cancer. The source material was CD4+ or CD8+ T cells sorted from blood, sampled in a trial of the OX40 agonist ivuxolimab. The J gene is TRBJ2-5, the V gene TRBV5-4; D is possibly TRBD1 or TRBD2 (5 bases each). CDR3 residues: CASSPGTRATETQYF. As DNA, the CDR3 is TGTGCCAGCAGCCCCGGGACCCGAGCGACCGAGACCCAGTACTTC.